This TCR beta chain was recorded in a study of a mutant IDH1 vaccine in newly diagnosed glioma. Study-wide results and caveats: Immune responses arising from the vaccine appeared in about 93% of patients.

Trimming took off 6 bases at V and 4 bases at J, with 12 bases between the two ends. The CDR3 loop spans 13 amino acids. Germline V CDR1 and CDR2: MNHEY, SVGAGI. Time point meaning: baseline, week 1 (first vaccination visit). As to treatment: pre-vaccination baseline after standard-of-care therapy. Using immunoSEQ multiplex PCR, the repertoire was profiled, and TCRdb retains in-frame clones only, with some absent. Of approximately 52,000 clones listed, over 60% were seen once; the top ten hold 1.8%. Details on this clone: The antigen remains undetermined.

The sequencing here drew on PBMCs, taken from a glioma patient treated with radiotherapy, temozolomide or both. The sequence was obtained from a woman aged 40 to 55 with glioma. V usage is TRBV6-5 and J usage is TRBJ1-2; weak D call: TRBD1 (5 bases). The CDR3 region has the DNA TGTGCCAGCAGCCCGGGGACCATCTATGGCTACACCTTC. Its protein product is CASSPGTIYGYTF.